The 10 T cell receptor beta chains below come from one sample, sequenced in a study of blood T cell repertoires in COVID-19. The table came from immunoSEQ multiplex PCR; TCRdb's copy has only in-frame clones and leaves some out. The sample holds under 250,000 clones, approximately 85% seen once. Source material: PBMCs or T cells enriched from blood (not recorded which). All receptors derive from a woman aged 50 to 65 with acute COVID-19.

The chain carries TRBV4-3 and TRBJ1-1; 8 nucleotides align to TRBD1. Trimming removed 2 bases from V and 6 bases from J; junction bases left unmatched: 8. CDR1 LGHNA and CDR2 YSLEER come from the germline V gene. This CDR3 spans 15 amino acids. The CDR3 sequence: CASSQSAGGGSEAFF. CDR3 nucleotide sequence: TGCGCCAGCAGCCAAAGCGCAGGGGGCGGATCTGAAGCTTTCTTT.

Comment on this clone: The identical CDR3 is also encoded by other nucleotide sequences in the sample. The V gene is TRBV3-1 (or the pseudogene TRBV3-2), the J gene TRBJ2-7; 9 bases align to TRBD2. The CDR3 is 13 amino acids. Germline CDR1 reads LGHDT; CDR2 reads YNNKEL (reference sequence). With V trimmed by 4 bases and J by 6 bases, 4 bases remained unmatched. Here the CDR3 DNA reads TGTGCCAGCAGCCTGGGACTAGCAGGCGAGCAGTACTTC. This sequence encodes CASSLGLAGEQYF.

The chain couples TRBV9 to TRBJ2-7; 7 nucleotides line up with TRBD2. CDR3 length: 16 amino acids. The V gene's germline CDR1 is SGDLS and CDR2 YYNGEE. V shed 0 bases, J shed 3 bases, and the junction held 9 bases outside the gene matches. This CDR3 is CASSVEGSGGYYEQYF. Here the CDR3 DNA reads TGTGCCAGCAGCGTAGAAGGGTCCGGGGGGTACTACGAGCAGTACTTC.

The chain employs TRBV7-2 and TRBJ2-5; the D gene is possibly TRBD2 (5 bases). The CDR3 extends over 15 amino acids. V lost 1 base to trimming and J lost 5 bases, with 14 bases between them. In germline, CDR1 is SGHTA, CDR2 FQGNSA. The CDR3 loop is CASSLVTRGGETQYF. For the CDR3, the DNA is TGTGCCAGCAGCTTAGTTACCCGTGGCGGGGAGACCCAGTACTTC.

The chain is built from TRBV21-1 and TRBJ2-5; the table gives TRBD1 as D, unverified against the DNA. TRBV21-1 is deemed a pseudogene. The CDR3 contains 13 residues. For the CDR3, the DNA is TGTGCCAGCAGCGTAGGGGGAGAAGAGACCCAGTACTTC. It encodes CASSVGGEETQYF.

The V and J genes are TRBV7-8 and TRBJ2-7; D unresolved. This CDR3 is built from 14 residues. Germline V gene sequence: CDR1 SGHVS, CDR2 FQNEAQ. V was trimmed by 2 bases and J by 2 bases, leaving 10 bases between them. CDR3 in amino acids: CASSLSGVTYEQYF. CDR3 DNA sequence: TGTGCCAGCAGCTTATCTGGAGTGACCTACGAGCAGTACTTC.

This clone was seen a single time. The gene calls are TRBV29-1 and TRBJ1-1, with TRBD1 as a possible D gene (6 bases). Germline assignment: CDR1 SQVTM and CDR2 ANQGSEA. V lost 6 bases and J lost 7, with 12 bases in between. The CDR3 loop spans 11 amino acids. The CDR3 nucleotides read TGCAGCGTAAAACAGGGAATTGAAGCTTTCTTT. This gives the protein CSVKQGIEAFF.

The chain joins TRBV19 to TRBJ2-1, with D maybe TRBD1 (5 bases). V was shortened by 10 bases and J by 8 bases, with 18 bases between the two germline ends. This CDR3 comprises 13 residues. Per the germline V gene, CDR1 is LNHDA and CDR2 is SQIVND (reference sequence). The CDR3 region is CATKTELKDEQFF. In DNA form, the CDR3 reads TGTGCCACTAAGACAGAACTTAAGGATGAGCAGTTCTTC.

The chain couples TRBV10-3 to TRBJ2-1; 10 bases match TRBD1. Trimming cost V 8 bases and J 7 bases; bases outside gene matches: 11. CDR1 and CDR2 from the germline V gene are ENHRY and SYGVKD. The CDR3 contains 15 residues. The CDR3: CAIRGAGTGDNEQFF. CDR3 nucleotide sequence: TGTGCCATCCGGGGGGCTGGGACAGGGGATAATGAGCAGTTCTTC.

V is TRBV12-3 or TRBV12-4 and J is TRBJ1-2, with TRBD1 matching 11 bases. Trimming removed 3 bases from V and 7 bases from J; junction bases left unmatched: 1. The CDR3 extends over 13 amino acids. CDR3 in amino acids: CASSFGQGAGYTF. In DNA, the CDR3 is TGTGCCAGCAGTTTTGGACAGGGGGCTGGCTACACCTTC.